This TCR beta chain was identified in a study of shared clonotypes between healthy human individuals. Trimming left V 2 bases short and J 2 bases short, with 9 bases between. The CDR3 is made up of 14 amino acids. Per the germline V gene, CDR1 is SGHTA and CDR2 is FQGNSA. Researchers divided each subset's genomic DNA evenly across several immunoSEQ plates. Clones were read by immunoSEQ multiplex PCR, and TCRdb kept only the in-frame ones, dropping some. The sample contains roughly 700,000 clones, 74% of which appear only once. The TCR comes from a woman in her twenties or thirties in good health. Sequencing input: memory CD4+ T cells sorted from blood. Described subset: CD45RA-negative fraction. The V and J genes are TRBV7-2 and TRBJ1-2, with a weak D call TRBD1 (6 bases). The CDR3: CASSLFTGNYGYTF. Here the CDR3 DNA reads TGTGCCAGCAGCTTATTTACAGGGAACTATGGCTACACCTTC.